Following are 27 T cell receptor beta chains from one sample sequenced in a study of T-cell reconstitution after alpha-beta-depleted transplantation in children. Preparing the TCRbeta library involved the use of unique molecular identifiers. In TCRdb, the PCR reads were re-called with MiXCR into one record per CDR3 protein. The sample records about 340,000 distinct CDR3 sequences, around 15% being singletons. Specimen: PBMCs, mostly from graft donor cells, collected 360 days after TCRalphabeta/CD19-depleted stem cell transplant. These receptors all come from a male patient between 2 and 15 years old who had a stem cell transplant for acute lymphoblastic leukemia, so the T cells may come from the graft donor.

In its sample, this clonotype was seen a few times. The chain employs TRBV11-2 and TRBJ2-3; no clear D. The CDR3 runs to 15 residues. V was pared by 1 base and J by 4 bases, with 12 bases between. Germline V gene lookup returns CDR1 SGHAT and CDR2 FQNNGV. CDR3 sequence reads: CASSLVWVGPDTQYF. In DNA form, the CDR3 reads TGTGCCAGCAGCTTAGTTTGGGTAGGGCCAGATACGCAGTATTTT.

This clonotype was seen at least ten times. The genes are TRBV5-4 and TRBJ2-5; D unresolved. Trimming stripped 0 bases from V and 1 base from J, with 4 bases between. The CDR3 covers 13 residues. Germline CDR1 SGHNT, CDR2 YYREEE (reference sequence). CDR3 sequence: CASSLAFQETQYF. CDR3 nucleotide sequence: TGTGCCAGCAGCTTGGCGTTCCAAGAGACCCAGTACTTC.

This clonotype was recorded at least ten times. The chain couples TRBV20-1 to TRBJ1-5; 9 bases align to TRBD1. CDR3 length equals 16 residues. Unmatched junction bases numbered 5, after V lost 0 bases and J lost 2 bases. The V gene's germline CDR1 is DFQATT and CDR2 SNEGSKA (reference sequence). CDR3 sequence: CSARDAGQGGNQPQHF. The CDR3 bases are TGCAGTGCTAGAGATGCGGGACAGGGTGGCAATCAGCCCCAGCATTTT.

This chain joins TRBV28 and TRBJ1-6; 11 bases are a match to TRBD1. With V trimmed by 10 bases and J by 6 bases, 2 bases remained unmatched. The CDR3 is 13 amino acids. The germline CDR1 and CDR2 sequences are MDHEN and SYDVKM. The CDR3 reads CAIGQGANSPLHF. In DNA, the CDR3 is TGTGCCATCGGACAGGGGGCTAATTCACCCCTCCACTTT.

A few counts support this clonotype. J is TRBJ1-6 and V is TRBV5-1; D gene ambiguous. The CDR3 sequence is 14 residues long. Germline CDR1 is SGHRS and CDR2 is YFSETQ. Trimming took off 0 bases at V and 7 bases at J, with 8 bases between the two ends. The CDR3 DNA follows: TGCGCCAGCAGCTTGGGGGAGGCGAATTCACCCCTCCACTTT. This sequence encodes CASSLGEANSPLHF.

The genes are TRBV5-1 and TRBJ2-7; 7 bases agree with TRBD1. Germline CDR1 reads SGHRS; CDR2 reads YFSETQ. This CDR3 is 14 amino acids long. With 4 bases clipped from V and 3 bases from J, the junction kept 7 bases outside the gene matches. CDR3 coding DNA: TGCGCCAGCAGCATGGGACAGAAAAACTACGAGCAGTACTTC. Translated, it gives CASSMGQKNYEQYF. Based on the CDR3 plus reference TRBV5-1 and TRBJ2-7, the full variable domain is KAGVTQTPRYLIKTRGQQVTLSCSPISGHRSVSWYQQTPGQGLQFLFEYFSETQRNKGNFPGRFSGRQFSNSRSEMNVSTLELGDSALYLCASSMGQKNYEQYFGPGTRLTVT.

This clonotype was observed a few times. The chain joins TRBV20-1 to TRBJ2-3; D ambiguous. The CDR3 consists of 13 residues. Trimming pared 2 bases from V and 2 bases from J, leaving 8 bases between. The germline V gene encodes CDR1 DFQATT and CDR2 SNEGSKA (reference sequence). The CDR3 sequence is CSARFYVTDTQYF. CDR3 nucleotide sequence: TGCAGTGCTAGATTCTATGTCACAGATACGCAGTATTTT.

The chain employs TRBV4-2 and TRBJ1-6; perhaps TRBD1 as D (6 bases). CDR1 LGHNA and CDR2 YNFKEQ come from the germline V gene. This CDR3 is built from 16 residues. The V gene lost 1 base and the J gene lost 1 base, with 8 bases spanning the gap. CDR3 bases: TGTGCCAGCAGCCAAGTAGGGGGATCCTATAATTCACCCCTCCACTTT. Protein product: CASSQVGGSYNSPLHF.

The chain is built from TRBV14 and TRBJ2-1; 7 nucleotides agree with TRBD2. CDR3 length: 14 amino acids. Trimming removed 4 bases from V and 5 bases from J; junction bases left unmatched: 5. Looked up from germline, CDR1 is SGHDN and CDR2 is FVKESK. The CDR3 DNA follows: TGTGCCAGCAGCCGCTCCCTAGCGGACAATGAGCAGTTCTTC. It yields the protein CASSRSLADNEQFF. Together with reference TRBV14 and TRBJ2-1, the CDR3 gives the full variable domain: EAGVTQFPSHSVIEKGQTVTLRCDPISGHDNLYWYRRVMGKEIKFLLHFVKESKQDESGMPNNRFLAERTGGTYSTLKVQPAELEDSGVYFCASSRSLADNEQFFGPGTRLTVL.

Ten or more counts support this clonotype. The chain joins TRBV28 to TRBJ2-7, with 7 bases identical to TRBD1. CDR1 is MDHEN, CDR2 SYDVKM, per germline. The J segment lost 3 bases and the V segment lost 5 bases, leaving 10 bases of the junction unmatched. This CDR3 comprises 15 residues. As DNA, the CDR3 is TGTGCCAGCAGTCCCCACAGGACAGGCAGCTACGAGCAGTACTTC. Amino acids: CASSPHRTGSYEQYF.

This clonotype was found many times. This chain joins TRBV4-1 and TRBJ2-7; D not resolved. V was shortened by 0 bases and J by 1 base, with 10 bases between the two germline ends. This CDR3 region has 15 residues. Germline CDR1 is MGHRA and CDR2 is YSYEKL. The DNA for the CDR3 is TGCGCCAGCAGCCAAGATTCCGAGAGGTCCTACGAGCAGTACTTC. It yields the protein CASSQDSERSYEQYF.

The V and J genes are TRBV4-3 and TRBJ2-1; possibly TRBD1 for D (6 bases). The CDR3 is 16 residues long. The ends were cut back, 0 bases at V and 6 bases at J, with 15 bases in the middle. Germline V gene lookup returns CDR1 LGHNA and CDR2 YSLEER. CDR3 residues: CASSQDPSGAVNEQFF. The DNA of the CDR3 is TGCGCCAGCAGCCAAGATCCGTCAGGGGCGGTCAATGAGCAGTTCTTC.

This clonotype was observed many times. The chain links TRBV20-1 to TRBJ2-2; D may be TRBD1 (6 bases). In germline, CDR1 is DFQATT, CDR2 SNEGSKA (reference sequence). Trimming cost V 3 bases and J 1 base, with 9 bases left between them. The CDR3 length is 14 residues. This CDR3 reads CSARDRVNTGELFF. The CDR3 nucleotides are TGCAGTGCTAGGGACAGAGTGAACACCGGGGAGCTGTTTTTT.

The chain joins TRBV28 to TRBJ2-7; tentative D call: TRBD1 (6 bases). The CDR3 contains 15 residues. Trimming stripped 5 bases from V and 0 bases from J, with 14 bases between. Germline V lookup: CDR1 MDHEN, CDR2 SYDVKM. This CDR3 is CASSGLDSLSYEQYF. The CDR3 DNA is TGTGCCAGCAGTGGACTGGACAGTCTCTCCTACGAGCAGTACTTC.

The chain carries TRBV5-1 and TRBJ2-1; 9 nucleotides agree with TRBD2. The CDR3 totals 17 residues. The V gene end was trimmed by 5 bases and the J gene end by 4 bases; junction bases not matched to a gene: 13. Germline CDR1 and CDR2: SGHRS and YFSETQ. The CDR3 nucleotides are TGCGCCAGCAGTCCTCTAGCGGGAACGCGCCCTTACAATGAGCAGTTCTTC. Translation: CASSPLAGTRPYNEQFF.

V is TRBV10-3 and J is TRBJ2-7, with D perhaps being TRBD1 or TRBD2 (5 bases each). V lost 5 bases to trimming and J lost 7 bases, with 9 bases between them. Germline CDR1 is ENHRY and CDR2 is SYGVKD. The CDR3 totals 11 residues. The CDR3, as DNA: TGTGCCATCAGTTCGGGGCAAGAGCAGTACTTC. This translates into CAISSGQEQYF.

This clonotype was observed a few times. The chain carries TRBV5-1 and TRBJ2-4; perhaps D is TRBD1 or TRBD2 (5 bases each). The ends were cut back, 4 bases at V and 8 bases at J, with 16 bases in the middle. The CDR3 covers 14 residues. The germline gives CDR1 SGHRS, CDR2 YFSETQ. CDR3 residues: CASSLLPGRDIQYF. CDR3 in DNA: TGCGCCAGCAGCCTACTGCCGGGACGGGACATTCAGTACTTC.

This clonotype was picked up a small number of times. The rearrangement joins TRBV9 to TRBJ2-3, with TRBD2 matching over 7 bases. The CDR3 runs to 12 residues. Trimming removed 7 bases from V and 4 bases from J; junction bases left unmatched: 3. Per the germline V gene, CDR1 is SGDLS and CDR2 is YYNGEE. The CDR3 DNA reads TGTGCCAGCGGGAGGGTCTCAGATACGCAGTATTTT. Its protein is CASGRVSDTQYF.

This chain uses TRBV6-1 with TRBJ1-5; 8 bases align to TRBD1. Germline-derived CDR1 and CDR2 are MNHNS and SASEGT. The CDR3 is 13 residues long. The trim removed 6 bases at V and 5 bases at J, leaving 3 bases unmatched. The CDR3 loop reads CASRTQGDQPQHF. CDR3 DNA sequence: TGTGCCAGCAGGACACAGGGGGATCAGCCCCAGCATTTT.

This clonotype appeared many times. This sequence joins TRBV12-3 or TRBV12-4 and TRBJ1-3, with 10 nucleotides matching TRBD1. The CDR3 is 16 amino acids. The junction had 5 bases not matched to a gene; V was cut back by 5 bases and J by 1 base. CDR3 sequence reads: CASSTDRGDSGNTIYF. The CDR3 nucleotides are TGTGCCAGCAGTACGGACAGGGGGGATTCTGGAAACACCATATATTTT.

The CDR3 loop is CASSLQGYGANVLTF. CDR3 nucleotide sequence: TGTGCCAGCAGTTTGCAGGGGTACGGGGCCAACGTCCTGACTTTC. The chain recombines TRBV27 with TRBJ2-6, with D perhaps matching TRBD1 (6 bases). V was clipped by 3 bases and J by 4 bases, with 10 bases between them. CDR1 is MNHEY and CDR2 is SMNVEV in the germline V gene (reference sequence). The CDR3 runs to 15 residues.

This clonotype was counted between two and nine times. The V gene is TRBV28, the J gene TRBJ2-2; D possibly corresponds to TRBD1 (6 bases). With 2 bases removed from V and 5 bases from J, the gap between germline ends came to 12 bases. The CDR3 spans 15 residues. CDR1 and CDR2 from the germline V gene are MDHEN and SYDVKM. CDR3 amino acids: CASSLGTGMTGELFF. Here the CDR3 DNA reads TGTGCCAGCAGTTTAGGTACAGGGATGACCGGGGAGCTGTTTTTT.

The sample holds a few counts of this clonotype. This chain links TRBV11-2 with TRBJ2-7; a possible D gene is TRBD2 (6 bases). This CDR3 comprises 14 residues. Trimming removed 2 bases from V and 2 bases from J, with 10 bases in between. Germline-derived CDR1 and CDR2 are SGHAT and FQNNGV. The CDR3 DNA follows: TGTGCCAGCAGCTTAAGGAGGGAAGCCTACGAGCAGTACTTC. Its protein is CASSLRREAYEQYF.

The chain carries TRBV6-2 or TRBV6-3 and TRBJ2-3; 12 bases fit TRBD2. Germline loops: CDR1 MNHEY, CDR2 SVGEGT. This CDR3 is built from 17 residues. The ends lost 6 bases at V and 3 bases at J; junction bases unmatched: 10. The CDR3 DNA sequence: TGTGCCAGCAGATCCCTCCTAGCGGGAGGGCCGACAGATACGCAGTATTTT. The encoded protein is CASRSLLAGGPTDTQYF.

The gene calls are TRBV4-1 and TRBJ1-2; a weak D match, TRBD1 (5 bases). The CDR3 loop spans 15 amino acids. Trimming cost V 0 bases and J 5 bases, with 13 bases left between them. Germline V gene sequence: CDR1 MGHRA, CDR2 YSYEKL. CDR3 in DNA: TGCGCCAGCAGCCAAGACCGCCCAGGGTTATATGGCTACACCTTC. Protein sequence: CASSQDRPGLYGYTF.

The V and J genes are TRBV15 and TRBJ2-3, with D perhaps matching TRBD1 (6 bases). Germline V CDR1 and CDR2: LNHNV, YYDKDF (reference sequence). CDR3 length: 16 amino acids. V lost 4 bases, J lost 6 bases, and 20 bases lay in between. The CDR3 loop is CATSIHWTVFIDTQYF. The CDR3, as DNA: TGTGCCACCAGCATCCATTGGACAGTCTTTATCGATACGCAGTATTTT. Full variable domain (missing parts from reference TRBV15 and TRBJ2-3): DAMVIQNPRYQVTQFGKPVTLSCSQTLNHNVMYWYQQKSSQAPKLLFHYYDKDFNNEADTPDNFQSRRPNTSFCFLDIRSPGLGDTAMYLCATSIHWTVFIDTQYFGPGTRLTVL.

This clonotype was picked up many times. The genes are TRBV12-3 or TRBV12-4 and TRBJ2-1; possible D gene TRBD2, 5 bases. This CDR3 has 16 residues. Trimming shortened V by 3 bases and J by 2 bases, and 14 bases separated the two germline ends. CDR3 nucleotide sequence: TGTGCCAGCAGTTTGATGGGGAGTAGGGCCTACAATGAGCAGTTCTTC. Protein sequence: CASSLMGSRAYNEQFF.